These 18 T cell receptor beta chains share one sample of origin, sequenced in a study of blood T cell repertoires in COVID-19. Using immunoSEQ multiplex PCR, the repertoire was profiled, and TCRdb retains in-frame clones only, with some absent. Of about 120,000 clones in the sample, 70% to 90% are singletons; the top ten hold roughly 4.9%. Sequences were obtained from peripheral blood. Receptors originate from a human donor in a cohort sampled during active COVID-19.

V and J are TRBV18 and TRBJ2-2; possibly TRBD1 for D (5 bases). Trimming took off 6 bases at V and 1 base at J, with 15 bases between the two ends. Germline lookup yields CDR1 KGHSH and CDR2 LQKENI. The CDR3 is 16 residues long. CDR3 sequence: CASSRTLPQNTGELFF. Written as DNA, the CDR3 is TGTGCCAGCTCCCGGACACTTCCACAGAACACCGGGGAGCTGTTTTTT.

This clone has only one observation. The genes are TRBV5-1 and TRBJ2-1, with a tentative D call TRBD2 (5 bases). The CDR3 has 16 amino acids. Germline loops: CDR1 SGHRS, CDR2 YFSETQ. V lost 1 base and J 3 bases, leaving 14 bases between the germline ends. CDR3: CASSLWAGENYNEQFF. Here the CDR3 DNA reads TGCGCCAGCAGCTTGTGGGCCGGGGAAAACTACAATGAGCAGTTCTTC.

This clone has a handful of counts. J is TRBJ2-1 and V is TRBV15, with 9 nucleotides matching TRBD1. Germline V gene data show CDR1 as LNHNV and CDR2 as YYDKDF (reference sequence). This CDR3 has 18 amino acids. With V trimmed by 2 bases and J by 5 bases, 13 bases remained unmatched. The CDR3 loop reads CATSRSPSTGGRDNEQFF. In nucleotides, the CDR3 is TGTGCCACCAGCAGATCCCCCTCAACAGGGGGCCGGGACAATGAGCAGTTCTTC.

The chain carries TRBV2 and TRBJ2-7; TRBD2 matches 7 bases. The CDR3 length is 13 residues. Germline trimming cut 6 bases from V and 6 bases from J; bases unmatched to any gene: 8. Germline assignment: CDR1 SNHLY and CDR2 FYNNEI. CDR3 nucleotide sequence: TGTGCCAGCAGCGGGGAGGGGACTCGCGAGCAGTACTTC. Its protein is CASSGEGTREQYF. The complete variable domain, with remaining parts taken from reference TRBV2 and TRBJ2-7, reads EPEVTQTPSHQVTQMGQEVILRCVPISNHLYFYWYRQILGQKVEFLVSFYNNEISEKSEIFDDQFSVERPDGSNFTLKIRSTKLEDSAMYFCASSGEGTREQYFGPGTRLTVT.

This clone was picked up a small number of times. The chain is built from TRBV2 and TRBJ1-6, with D tentatively TRBD1 (6 bases). The V end was cut by 7 bases, the J end by 10 bases, with 11 bases between. The CDR3 is 12 amino acids. Germline V CDR1 and CDR2: SNHLY, FYNNEI. CDR3 DNA: TGTGCCAGCACTCCAGGGGTCTCACCCCTCCACTTT. Encoded protein: CASTPGVSPLHF.

The chain employs TRBV11-2 and TRBJ2-7; the match to TRBD2 covers 8 bases. The trim removed 1 base at V and 2 bases at J, leaving 10 bases unmatched. Germline loops: CDR1 SGHAT, CDR2 FQNNGV. The CDR3 runs to 17 residues. CDR3 protein: CASSLGRTSGIPYEQYF. DNA for the CDR3: TGTGCCAGCAGCTTAGGGCGCACTAGCGGCATACCCTACGAGCAGTACTTC.

This chain connects TRBV4-3 to TRBJ2-2; tentative D call: TRBD1 (5 bases). The germline V and J ends were trimmed by 1 base and 0 bases, with 15 bases remaining between them. The germline V gene encodes CDR1 LGHNA and CDR2 YSLEER. The CDR3 spans 18 residues. For the CDR3, the DNA is TGCGCCAGCAGCCAAGGTTTCCTACAGGTCGCGAACACCGGGGAGCTGTTTTTT. This sequence encodes CASSQGFLQVANTGELFF.

The chain joins TRBV3-1 (or the pseudogene TRBV3-2) to TRBJ1-2; D perhaps matches TRBD1 (5 bases). From germline, CDR1 is LGHDT and CDR2 YNNKEL (reference sequence). The length of the CDR3 is 15 residues. V lost 4 bases, J lost 2 bases, and 14 bases lay in between. The CDR3: CASSPTGGSNYGYTF. For the CDR3, the DNA is TGTGCCAGCAGCCCGACGGGGGGTTCAAACTATGGCTACACCTTC.

The J gene is TRBJ2-2, the V gene TRBV11-3, with D maybe TRBD1 (5 bases). CDR1 and CDR2 (germline): SGHNT, YENEEA. Trimming left V 6 bases short and J 4 bases short, with 9 bases between. The CDR3 loop spans 13 amino acids. CDR3 region: CASRGQGTGELFF. In DNA, the CDR3 is TGTGCCAGCAGGGGGCAAGGCACCGGGGAGCTGTTTTTT. The variable domain in full, completed from reference TRBV11-3 and TRBJ2-2, reads EAGVVQSPRYKIIEKKQPVAFWCNPISGHNTLYWYLQNLGQGPELLIRYENEEAVDDSQLPKDRFSAERLKGVDSTLKIQPAELGDSAVYLCASRGQGTGELFFGEGSRLTVL.

The chain joins TRBV5-4 to TRBJ2-4; possibly TRBD2 for D (6 bases). V was clipped by 4 bases and J by 1 base, with 18 bases between them. The CDR3 runs to 17 residues. Germline loops: CDR1 SGHNT, CDR2 YYREEE (reference sequence). The CDR3 sequence is CASSRGAGYAAKNIQYF. CDR3 sequence (DNA): TGTGCCAGCAGCCGCGGGGCAGGGTACGCGGCCAAAAACATTCAGTACTTC.

This clone was recorded a few times. The chain has TRBV9 and TRBJ2-7, with D maybe TRBD2 (6 bases). This CDR3 has 14 amino acids. V was cut by 0 bases and J by 2 bases, with 9 bases left in between. Germline assignment: CDR1 SGDLS and CDR2 YYNGEE. The chain's CDR3 is CASSVAGDTYEQYF. Written as DNA, the CDR3 is TGTGCCAGCAGCGTAGCGGGAGATACCTACGAGCAGTACTTC.

This sequence joins TRBV7-9 and TRBJ2-1; a weak D match, TRBD2 (6 bases). This CDR3 has 15 residues. CDR1 and CDR2 from the germline V gene are SEHNR and FQNEAQ (reference sequence). The V gene lost 5 bases and the J gene lost 5 bases, with 16 bases spanning the gap. The DNA of the CDR3 is TGTGCCAGCAGCCCCAGGGACTCGGCCCACAATGAGCAGTTCTTC. Protein sequence: CASSPRDSAHNEQFF.

V is TRBV4-2 and J is TRBJ2-7; 11 positions agree with TRBD2. The CDR3 covers 16 residues. The trim removed 3 bases at V and 3 bases at J, leaving 7 bases unmatched. In germline, CDR1 is LGHNA, CDR2 YNFKEQ. CDR3 loop: CASSQGAGTSGYEQYF. CDR3 sequence (DNA): TGTGCCAGCAGCCAGGGTGCCGGGACTAGCGGCTACGAGCAGTACTTC.

The V call is TRBV7-9, the J call TRBJ2-3, with D possibly TRBD2 on 5 matching bases. V lost 1 base and J lost 2, with 7 bases in between. Germline CDR1 SEHNR, CDR2 FQNEAQ (reference sequence). The CDR3 is made up of 14 amino acids. CDR3 residues: CASSLGLATDTQYF. CDR3 nucleotide sequence: TGTGCCAGCAGCTTAGGGCTAGCCACAGATACGCAGTATTTT.

The chain uses TRBV7-2 and TRBJ2-5, with a tentative D call TRBD2 (6 bases). Germline V CDR1 and CDR2: SGHTA, FQGNSA. V lost 3 bases and J 2 bases, leaving 10 bases between the germline ends. This CDR3 is built from 14 residues. The DNA of the CDR3 is TGTGCCAGCAGCTTGGGGGGAAATCAAGAGACCCAGTACTTC. This encodes CASSLGGNQETQYF.

This chain uses TRBV7-9 with TRBJ1-2; TRBD1 matches at 7 bases. The V gene's germline CDR1 is SEHNR and CDR2 FQNEAQ (reference sequence). J lost 4 bases, V lost 5 bases, and 13 bases had no gene match. CDR3 length equals 16 residues. The CDR3: CASSPASEGARYGYTF. The CDR3 DNA is TGTGCCAGCAGCCCCGCCTCTGAGGGGGCCCGCTATGGCTACACCTTC.

The chain links TRBV10-2 to TRBJ2-4, with unresolved D. Trimming removed 0 bases from V and 4 bases from J, with 16 bases in between. The CDR3 sequence is 17 residues long. CDR1 is WSHSY and CDR2 is SAAADI in the germline V gene. The CDR3 DNA reads as TGCGCCAGCAGTGAGTCGGAGACTTTCCACCTAAAAAACATTCAGTACTTC. The encoded protein is CASSESETFHLKNIQYF.

The chain has TRBV12-2 and TRBJ1-2. TRBV12-2 is shown as a pseudogene. This CDR3 region has 13 residues. In DNA, the CDR3 is TGTGCAAGTCACACCGGGGGGTTCGGTGGCTACACCTTC. It specifies CASHTGGFGGYTF.